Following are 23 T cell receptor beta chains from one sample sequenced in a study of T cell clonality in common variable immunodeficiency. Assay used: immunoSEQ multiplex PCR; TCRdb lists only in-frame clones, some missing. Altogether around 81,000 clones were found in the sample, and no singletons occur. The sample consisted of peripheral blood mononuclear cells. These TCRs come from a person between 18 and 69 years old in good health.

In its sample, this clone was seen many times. Here the CDR3 reads CASSSREDEQFF. The CDR3 bases that were read are TGTGCCAGCAGCTCCAGGGAAGATGAG. This sequence joins TRBV7-9 and TRBJ2-1; perhaps TRBD1 as D (5 bases). The read terminates 3 residues before the CDR3 end, so the remaining end is supplied by the germline J gene. This CDR3 spans 12 amino acids. V was cut by 4 bases and J by 8 bases, with 9 bases left in between. In germline, CDR1 is SEHNR, CDR2 FQNEAQ (reference sequence).

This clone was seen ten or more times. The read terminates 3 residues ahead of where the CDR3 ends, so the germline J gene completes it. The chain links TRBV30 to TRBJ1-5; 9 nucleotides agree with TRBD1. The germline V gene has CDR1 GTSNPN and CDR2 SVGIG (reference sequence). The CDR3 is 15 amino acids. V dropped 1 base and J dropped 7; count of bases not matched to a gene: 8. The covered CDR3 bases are TGTGCCTGGAGTGGACACAGGGGGCAGGAACAGCCC. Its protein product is CAWSGHRGQEQP. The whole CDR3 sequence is CAWSGHRGQEQPQHF.

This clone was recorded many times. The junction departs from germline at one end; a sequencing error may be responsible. CDR3 DNA, as far as it was read: TGTGCTAGCAGCTTAGGCGGACTAGGCGAAAAA. It is translated as CASSLGGLGEK. The whole CDR3 reads CASSLGGLGEKLFF. V and J are TRBV7-7 and TRBJ1-4; D is unclear. The CDR3 goes on 3 residues after the read ends, and that part is filled in from the germline J gene. Germline-derived CDR1 and CDR2 are SSHAT and FNYEAQ (reference sequence). The CDR3 spans 14 residues. The whole variable domain, remainder taken from reference TRBV7-7 and TRBJ1-4, is GAGVSQSPRYKVTKRGQDVTLRCDPISSHATLYWYQQALGQGPEFLTYFNYEAQPDKSGLPSDRFSAERPEGSISTLTIQRTEQRDSAMYRCASSLGGLGEKLFFGSGTQLSVL.

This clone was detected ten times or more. The covered CDR3 bases are TGTGCCAGCAGTGAAGTTCAGCGTAGTGGATCCTACGAG. Its protein product is CASSEVQRSGSYE. Given in full, the CDR3 is CASSEVQRSGSYEQYF. The chain combines TRBV6-1 with TRBJ2-7; no reliable D call. The read ends 3 residues shy of where the CDR3 ends; the end is completed using the germline J gene. The germline CDR1 and CDR2 sequences are MNHNS and SASEGT. The length of the CDR3 is 16 residues. The ends were cut back, 1 base at V and 1 base at J, with 14 bases in the middle.

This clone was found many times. The sequenced CDR3 bases are TGTGCCAGCAGTTACCCCCAGCGGCAGGGGTACGAG. Protein: CASSYPQRQGYE. The whole CDR3 protein reads CASSYPQRQGYEQYF. The V gene is TRBV6-2 or TRBV6-3, the J gene TRBJ2-7; possible D gene TRBD1, 6 bases. Coverage ceases 3 residues before the CDR3 finishes, and the germline J gene fills in the end. V shed 2 bases and J shed 4 bases, with 15 bases lying between them. The CDR3 length is 15 residues. Looked up from germline, CDR1 is MNHEY and CDR2 is SVGEGT.

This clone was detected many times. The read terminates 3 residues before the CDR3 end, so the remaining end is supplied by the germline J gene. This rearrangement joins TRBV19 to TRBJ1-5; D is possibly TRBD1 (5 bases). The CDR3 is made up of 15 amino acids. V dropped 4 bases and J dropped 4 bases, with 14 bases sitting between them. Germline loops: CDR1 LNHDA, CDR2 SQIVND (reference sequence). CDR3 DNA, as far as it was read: TGTGCCAGTAGTAGCGAAGGGGCCAGGAATCAGCCC. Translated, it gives CASSSEGARNQP. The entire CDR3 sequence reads CASSSEGARNQPQHF.

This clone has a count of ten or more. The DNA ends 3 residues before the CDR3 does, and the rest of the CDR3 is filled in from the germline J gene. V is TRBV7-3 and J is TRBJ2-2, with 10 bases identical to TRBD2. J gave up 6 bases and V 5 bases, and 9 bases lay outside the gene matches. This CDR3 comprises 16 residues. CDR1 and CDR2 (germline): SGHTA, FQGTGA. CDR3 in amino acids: CASSPRLAGVPGELFF. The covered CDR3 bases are TGTGCCAGCAGCCCCCGGCTAGCGGGAGTTCCCGGGGAG.

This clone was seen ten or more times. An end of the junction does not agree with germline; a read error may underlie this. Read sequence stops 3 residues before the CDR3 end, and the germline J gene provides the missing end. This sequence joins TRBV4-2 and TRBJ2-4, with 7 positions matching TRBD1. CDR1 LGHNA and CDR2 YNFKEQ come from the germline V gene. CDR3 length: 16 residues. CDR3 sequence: CASSLLYGTEKNIQYF. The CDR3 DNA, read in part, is TGCGCCAGCAGCCTTCTATACGGGACAGAGAAAAACATT.

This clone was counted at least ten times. CDR3 protein: CASRERLALGYNEQFF. CDR3 bases read: TGTGCCAGTAGGGAAAGACTAGCGCTAGGGTACAATGAG. V gene TRBV19 combines with J gene TRBJ2-1; TRBD2 matches at 8 bases. The read gets to within 3 residues of the CDR3 end, and the germline J gene fills in the rest. The trim removed 6 bases at V and 4 bases at J, leaving 11 bases unmatched. CDR1 LNHDA and CDR2 SQIVND come from the germline V gene (reference sequence). The CDR3 length is 16 residues.

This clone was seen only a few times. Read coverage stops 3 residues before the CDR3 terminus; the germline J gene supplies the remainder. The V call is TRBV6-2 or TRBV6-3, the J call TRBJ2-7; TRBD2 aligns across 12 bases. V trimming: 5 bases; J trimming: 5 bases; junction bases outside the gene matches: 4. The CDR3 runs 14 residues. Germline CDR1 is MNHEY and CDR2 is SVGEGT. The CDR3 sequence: CASSASGRVDEQYF. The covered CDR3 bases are TGTGCCAGCAGTGCTAGCGGGAGGGTGGACGAG.

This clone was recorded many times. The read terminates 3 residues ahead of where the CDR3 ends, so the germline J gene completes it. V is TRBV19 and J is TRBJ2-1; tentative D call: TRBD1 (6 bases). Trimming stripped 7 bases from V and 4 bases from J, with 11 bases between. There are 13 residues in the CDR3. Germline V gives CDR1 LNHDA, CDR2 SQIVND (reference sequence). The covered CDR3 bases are TGTGCCAGTAAGGGACATAATTACAATGAG. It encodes CASKGHNYNE. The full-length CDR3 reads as CASKGHNYNEQFF.

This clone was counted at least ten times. The CDR3 region is CASRPPGHTLYGYTF. The covered CDR3 bases are TGTGCCAGCAGGCCCCCGGGACACACGCTCTATGGC. The chain combines TRBV6-2 or TRBV6-3 with TRBJ1-2, with D perhaps matching TRBD1 (6 bases). With the read ending 3 residues before the CDR3 end, the germline J gene is used to fill in that end. V lost 6 bases to trimming and J lost 4 bases, with 18 bases between them. The germline gives CDR1 MNHEY, CDR2 SVGEGT. This CDR3 has 15 amino acids.

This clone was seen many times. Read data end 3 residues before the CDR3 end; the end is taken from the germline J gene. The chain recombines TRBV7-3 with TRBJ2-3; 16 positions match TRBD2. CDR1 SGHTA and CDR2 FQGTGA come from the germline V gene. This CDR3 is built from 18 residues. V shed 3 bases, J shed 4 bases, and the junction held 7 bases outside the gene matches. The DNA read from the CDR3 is TGTGCCAGCAGCTTGGGACTAGCGGGAGGGGCGGTAGCAGATACG. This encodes CASSLGLAGGAVADT. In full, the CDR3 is CASSLGLAGGAVADTQYF.

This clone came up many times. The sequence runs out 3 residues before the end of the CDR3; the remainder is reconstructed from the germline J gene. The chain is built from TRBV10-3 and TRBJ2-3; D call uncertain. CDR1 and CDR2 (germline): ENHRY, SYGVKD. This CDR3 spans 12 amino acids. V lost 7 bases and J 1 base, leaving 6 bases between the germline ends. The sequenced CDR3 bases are TGTGCCATCAACCCGGGCACAGATACG. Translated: CAINPGTDT. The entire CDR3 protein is CAINPGTDTQYF.

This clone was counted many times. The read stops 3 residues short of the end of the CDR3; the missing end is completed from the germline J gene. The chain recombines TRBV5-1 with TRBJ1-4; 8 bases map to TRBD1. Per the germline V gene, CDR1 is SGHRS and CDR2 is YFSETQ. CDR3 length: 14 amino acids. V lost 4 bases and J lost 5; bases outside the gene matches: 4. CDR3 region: CASSLTGANEKLFF. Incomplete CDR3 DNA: TGCGCCAGCAGCCTGACAGGGGCCAATGAAAAA.

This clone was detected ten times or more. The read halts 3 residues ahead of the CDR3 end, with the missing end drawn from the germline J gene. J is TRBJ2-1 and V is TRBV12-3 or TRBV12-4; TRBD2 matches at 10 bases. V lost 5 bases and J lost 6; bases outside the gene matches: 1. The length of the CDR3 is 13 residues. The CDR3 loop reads CASSRTSGNEQFF. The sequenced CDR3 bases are TGTGCCAGCAGTCGGACTAGCGGCAATGAG.

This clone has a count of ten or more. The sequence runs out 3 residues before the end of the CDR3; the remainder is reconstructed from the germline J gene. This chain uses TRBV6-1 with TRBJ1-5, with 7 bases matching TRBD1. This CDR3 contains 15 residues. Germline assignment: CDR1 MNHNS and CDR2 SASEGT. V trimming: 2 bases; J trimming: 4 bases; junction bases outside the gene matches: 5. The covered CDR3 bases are TGTGCCAGCAGTGAACGGCAGGGGGAGAATCAGCCC. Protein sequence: CASSERQGENQP. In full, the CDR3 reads CASSERQGENQPQHF.

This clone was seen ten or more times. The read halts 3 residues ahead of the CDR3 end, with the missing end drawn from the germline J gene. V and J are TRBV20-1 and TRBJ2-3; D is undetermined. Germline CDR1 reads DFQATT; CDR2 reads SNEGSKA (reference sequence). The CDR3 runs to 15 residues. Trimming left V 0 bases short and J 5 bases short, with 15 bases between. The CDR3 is CSARERHLHGDTQYF. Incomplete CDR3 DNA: TGCAGTGCTAGAGAGCGACACCTACATGGAGATACG.

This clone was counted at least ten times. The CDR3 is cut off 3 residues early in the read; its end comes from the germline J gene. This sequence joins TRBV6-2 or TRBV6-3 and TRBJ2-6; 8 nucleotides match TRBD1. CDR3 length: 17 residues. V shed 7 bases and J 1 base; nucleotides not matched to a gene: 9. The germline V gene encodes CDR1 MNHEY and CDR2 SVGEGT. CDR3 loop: CASTSGQGLSGANVLTF. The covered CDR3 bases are TGTGCCAGCACTTCCGGACAGGGATTATCTGGGGCCAACGTC.

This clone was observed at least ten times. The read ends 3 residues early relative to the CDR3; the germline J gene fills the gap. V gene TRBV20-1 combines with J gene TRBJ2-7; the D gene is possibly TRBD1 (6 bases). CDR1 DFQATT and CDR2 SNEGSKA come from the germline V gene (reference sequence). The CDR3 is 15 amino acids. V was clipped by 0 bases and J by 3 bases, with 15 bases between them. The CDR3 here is CSARDQGHLFYEQYF. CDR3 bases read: TGCAGTGCTAGAGATCAGGGACATCTGTTCTACGAG.

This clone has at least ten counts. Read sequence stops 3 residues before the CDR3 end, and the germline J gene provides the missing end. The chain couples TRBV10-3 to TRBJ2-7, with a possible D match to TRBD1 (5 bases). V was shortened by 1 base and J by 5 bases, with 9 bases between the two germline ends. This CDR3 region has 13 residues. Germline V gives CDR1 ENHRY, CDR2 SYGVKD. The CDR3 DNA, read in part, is TGTGCCATCAGTGAGTGGGGCTCAGACGAG. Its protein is CAISEWGSDE. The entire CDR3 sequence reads CAISEWGSDEQYF.

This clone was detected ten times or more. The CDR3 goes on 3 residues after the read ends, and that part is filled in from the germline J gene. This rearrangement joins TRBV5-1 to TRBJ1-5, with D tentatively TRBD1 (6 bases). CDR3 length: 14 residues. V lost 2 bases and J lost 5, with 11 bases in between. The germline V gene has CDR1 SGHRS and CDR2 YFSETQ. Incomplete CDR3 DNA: TGCGCCAGCAGCTTATCAGGGGCTGATCAGCCC. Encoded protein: CASSLSGADQP. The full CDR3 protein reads CASSLSGADQPQHF.

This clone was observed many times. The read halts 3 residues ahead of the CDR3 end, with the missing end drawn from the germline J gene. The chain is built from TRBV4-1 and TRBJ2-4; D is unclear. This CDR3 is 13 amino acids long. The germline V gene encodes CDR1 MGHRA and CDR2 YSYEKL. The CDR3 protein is CASSQDNSPLQYF. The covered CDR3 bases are TGCGCCAGCAGCCAAGATAATAGCCCTCTT.